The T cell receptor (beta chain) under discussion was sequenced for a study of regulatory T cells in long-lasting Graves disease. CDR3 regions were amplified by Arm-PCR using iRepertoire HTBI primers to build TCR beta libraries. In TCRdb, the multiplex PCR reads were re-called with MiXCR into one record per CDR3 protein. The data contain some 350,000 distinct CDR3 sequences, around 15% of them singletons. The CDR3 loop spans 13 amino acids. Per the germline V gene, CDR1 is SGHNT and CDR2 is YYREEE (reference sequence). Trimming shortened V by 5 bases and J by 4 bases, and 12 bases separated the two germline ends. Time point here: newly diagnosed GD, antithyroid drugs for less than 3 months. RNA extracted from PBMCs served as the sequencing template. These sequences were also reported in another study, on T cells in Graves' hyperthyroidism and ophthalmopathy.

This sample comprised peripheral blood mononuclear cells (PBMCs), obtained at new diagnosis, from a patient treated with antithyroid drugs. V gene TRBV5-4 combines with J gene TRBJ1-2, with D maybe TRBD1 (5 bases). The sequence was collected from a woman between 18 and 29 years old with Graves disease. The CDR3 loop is CASSRGTGYGYTF. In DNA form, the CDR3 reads TGTGCCAGCAGTCGGGGCACGGGCTATGGCTACACCTTC.